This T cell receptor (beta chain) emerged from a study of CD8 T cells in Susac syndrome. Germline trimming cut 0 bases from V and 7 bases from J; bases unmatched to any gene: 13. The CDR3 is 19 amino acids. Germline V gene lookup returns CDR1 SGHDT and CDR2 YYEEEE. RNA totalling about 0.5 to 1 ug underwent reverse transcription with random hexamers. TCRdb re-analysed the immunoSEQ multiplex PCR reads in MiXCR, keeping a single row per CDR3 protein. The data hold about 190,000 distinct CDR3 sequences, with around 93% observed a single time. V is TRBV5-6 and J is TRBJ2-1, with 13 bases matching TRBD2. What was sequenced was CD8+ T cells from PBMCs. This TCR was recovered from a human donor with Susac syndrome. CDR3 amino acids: CASSLDGTSGEGNSNEQFF. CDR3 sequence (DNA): TGTGCCAGCAGCTTGGACGGGACTAGCGGGGAGGGTAATTCGAATGAGCAGTTCTTC.